One and the same sample provided the 14 T cell receptor beta chains below, sequenced in a study of T-cell memory formation after mild COVID-19. TCRdb reanalysed the 5' RACE reads using MiXCR and keeps one entry per CDR3 protein. Counted here are some 270,000 distinct CDR3 sequences, just over 15% occurring once; the ten biggest clones make up around 2.2%. The sample comprised PBMCs or a T cell subset sorted from them (not recorded which). These receptors were taken from an adult woman who had mild COVID-19 (a few samples of this study predate the infection). Cell type and time point are not known.

The chain links TRBV7-6 to TRBJ1-4; D remains unclear. V was clipped by 5 bases and J by 8 bases, with 18 bases between them. This CDR3 region has 15 residues. Germline lookup yields CDR1 SGHVS and CDR2 FNYEAQ. This CDR3 is CASSERRGLEEKLFF. DNA for the CDR3: TGTGCCAGCAGCGAAAGGCGGGGATTAGAAGAAAAACTGTTTTTT. Looking up the rest from reference TRBV7-6 and TRBJ1-4 gives the full variable domain: GAGVSQSPRYKVTKRGQDVALRCDPISGHVSLYWYRQALGQGPEFLTYFNYEAQQDKSGLPNDRFSAERPEGSISTLTIQRTEQRDSAMYRCASSERRGLEEKLFFGSGTQLSVL.

In this sample, this clonotype turned up many times. The chain employs TRBV5-4 and TRBJ1-1; D is unresolved. V lost 4 bases and J 3 bases, leaving 7 bases between the germline ends. The V gene's germline CDR1 is SGHNT and CDR2 YYREEE (reference sequence). This CDR3 comprises 12 residues. This chain's CDR3 is CASSARDTEAFF. CDR3 in DNA: TGTGCCAGCAGCGCCCGCGACACTGAAGCTTTCTTT.

This clonotype was recorded many times. J is TRBJ2-7 and V is TRBV20-1, with D possibly being TRBD1 or TRBD2 (7 bases each). Trimming took off 1 base at V and 3 bases at J, with 13 bases between the two ends. Germline-derived CDR1 and CDR2 are DFQATT and SNEGSKA (reference sequence). The CDR3 covers 14 residues. In DNA, the CDR3 is TGCAGTGCTAGAGGGACTAGGGACAGCTACGAGCAGTACTTC. It encodes CSARGTRDSYEQYF.

This chain links TRBV12-3 or TRBV12-4 with TRBJ2-5, with D uncertain. Trimming shortened V by 7 bases and J by 7 bases, and 13 bases separated the two germline ends. The CDR3 totals 12 residues. CDR3 bases: TGTGCCAGCACCTCAGCGACAATGACCCAGTACTTC. Protein: CASTSATMTQYF.

This clonotype was detected only a few times. The V gene is TRBV7-2, the J gene TRBJ2-2; D is undetermined. There are 15 residues in the CDR3. V lost 3 bases to trimming and J lost 0 bases, with 8 bases between them. CDR1 and CDR2 (germline): SGHTA, FQGNSA. The CDR3 DNA follows: TGTGCCAGCAGCTTCCGGGCTCCGAACACCGGGGAGCTGTTTTTT. Its protein is CASSFRAPNTGELFF.

The rearrangement joins TRBV5-1 to TRBJ2-1, with D tentatively TRBD1 or TRBD2 (5 bases each). With 3 bases removed from V and 4 bases from J, the gap between germline ends came to 17 bases. The length of the CDR3 is 16 residues. CDR1 and CDR2 from the germline V gene are SGHRS and YFSETQ. The CDR3 DNA reads as TGCGCCAGCAGCTCGACCGGGACGACGAGTTACAATGAGCAGTTCTTC. Protein product: CASSSTGTTSYNEQFF.

This clonotype was counted a few times. The gene calls are TRBV12-3 or TRBV12-4 and TRBJ2-6; perhaps TRBD1 as D (5 bases). CDR3 size: 17 residues. The ends were cut back, 5 bases at V and 0 bases at J, with 14 bases in the middle. The chain's CDR3 is CASSHQGFRSGANVLTF. CDR3 nucleotides: TGTGCCAGCAGTCACCAGGGATTTCGCTCTGGGGCCAACGTCCTGACTTTC.

This clonotype was seen a handful of times. This chain uses TRBV12-3 or TRBV12-4 with TRBJ1-5; D might be TRBD1 (5 bases). The CDR3 extends over 15 amino acids. The germline V and J ends were trimmed by 6 bases and 2 bases, with 14 bases remaining between them. CDR3 loop: CASRLQGIGNQPQHF. CDR3 DNA: TGTGCCAGCAGATTGCAGGGTATCGGCAATCAGCCCCAGCATTTT.

The chain employs TRBV6-1 and TRBJ2-1, with a possible D match to TRBD2 (6 bases). The CDR3 length is 17 residues. Trimming removed 7 bases from V and 5 bases from J, with 24 bases in between. Germline CDR1 is MNHNS and CDR2 is SASEGT. CDR3 nucleotides: TGTGCCAGCACCCATGACCCTAGCGCTGTGGTAAACAATGAGCAGTTCTTC. It translates to CASTHDPSAVVNNEQFF.

The rearrangement joins TRBV11-1 to TRBJ2-3; 7 bases agree with TRBD1. V shed 5 bases and J 0 bases; nucleotides not matched to a gene: 8. The CDR3 sequence is 16 residues long. Germline V gene data show CDR1 as SGHAT and CDR2 as FQDESV (reference sequence). The CDR3 DNA reads TGTGCCAGCAGCCGGGACAGAATGGCAAGCACAGATACGCAGTATTTT. Protein sequence: CASSRDRMASTDTQYF.

The genes are TRBV7-9 and TRBJ2-3; D is undetermined. The CDR3 runs to 15 residues. V lost 5 bases to trimming and J lost 4 bases, with 16 bases between them. Germline V gene sequence: CDR1 SEHNR, CDR2 FQNEAQ (reference sequence). The CDR3: CASSDFGRTADTQYF. DNA for the CDR3: TGTGCCAGCAGCGACTTCGGCCGGACGGCAGATACGCAGTATTTT.

A few counts support this clonotype. The gene calls are TRBV29-1 and TRBJ2-1; 12 positions match TRBD1. The V gene end was trimmed by 4 bases and the J gene end by 7 bases; junction bases not matched to a gene: 8. This CDR3 is built from 15 residues. Germline loops: CDR1 SQVTM, CDR2 ANQGSEA. DNA for the CDR3: TGCAGCGTTGTGGGGACAGGGGGCGAATGGAATGAGCAGTTCTTC. Amino acids: CSVVGTGGEWNEQFF.

The gene calls are TRBV7-6 and TRBJ1-1; 9 bases align to TRBD1. V lost 4 bases, J lost 4 bases, and 7 bases stayed unmatched. The CDR3 covers 15 residues. CDR1 SGHVS and CDR2 FNYEAQ come from the germline V gene. This chain's CDR3 is CASSSGTGMGTEAFF. The CDR3, as DNA: TGTGCCAGCAGCTCCGGGACAGGGATGGGCACTGAAGCTTTCTTT.

In this sample, this clonotype turned up a few times. The chain has TRBV2 and TRBJ1-5; possibly TRBD1 for D (6 bases). This CDR3 comprises 17 residues. Germline V gene data show CDR1 as SNHLY and CDR2 as FYNNEI. V was cut by 6 bases and J by 1 base, with 19 bases left in between. CDR3 DNA sequence: TGTGCCAGCAGCCCTCGGGGGGGGCGCTTGAGCAATCAGCCCCAGCATTTT. Amino acids: CASSPRGGRLSNQPQHF.